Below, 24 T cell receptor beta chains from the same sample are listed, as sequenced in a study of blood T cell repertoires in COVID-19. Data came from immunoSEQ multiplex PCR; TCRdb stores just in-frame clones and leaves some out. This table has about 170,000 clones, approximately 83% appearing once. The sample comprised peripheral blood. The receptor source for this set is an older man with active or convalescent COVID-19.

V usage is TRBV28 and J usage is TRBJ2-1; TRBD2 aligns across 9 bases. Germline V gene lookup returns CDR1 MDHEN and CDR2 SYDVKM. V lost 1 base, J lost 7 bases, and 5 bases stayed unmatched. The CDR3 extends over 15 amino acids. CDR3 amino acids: CASSLSAGGVNEQFF. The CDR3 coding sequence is TGTGCCAGCAGTTTATCGGCGGGAGGGGTAAATGAGCAGTTCTTC.

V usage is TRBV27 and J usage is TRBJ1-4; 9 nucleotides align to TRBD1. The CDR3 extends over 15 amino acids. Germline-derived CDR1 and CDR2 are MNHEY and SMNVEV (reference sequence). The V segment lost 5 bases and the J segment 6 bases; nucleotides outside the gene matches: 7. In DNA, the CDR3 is TGTGCCAGCAGTCCAAACAGGGGGCGGGATGAAAAACTGTTTTTT. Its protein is CASSPNRGRDEKLFF.

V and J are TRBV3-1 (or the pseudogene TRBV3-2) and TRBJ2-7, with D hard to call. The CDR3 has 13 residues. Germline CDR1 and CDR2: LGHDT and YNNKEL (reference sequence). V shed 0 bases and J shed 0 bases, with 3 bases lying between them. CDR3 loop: CASSQDSSYEQYF. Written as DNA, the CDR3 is TGTGCCAGCAGCCAAGACAGCTCCTACGAGCAGTACTTC.

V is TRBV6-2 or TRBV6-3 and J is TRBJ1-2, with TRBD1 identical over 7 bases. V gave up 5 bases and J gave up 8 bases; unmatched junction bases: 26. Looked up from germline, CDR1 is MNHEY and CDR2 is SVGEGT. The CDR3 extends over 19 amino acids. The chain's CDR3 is CASSRRPGTNTLQGSGYTF. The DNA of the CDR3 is TGTGCCAGCAGTAGACGCCCCGGGACAAATACCCTACAGGGGTCCGGCTACACCTTC.

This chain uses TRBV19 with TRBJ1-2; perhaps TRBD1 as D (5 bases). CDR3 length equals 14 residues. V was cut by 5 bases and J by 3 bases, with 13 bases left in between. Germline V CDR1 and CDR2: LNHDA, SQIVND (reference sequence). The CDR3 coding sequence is TGTGCCAGTAGTCCCGGACAACCTCACTATGGCTACACCTTC. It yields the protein CASSPGQPHYGYTF.

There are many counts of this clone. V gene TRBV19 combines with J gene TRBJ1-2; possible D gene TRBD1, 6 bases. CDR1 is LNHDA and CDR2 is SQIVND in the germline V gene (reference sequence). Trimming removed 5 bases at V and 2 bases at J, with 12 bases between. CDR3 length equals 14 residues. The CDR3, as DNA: TGTGCCAGTAGTCCCCCCGGACAGAACTATGGCTACACCTTC. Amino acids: CASSPPGQNYGYTF.

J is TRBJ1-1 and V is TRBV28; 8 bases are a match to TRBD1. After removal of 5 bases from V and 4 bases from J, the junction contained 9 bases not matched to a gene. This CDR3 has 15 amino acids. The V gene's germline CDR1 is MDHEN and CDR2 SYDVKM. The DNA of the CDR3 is TGTGCCAGCAGTGCTTCTTCAGGGGGCACCACTGAAGCTTTCTTT. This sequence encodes CASSASSGGTTEAFF.

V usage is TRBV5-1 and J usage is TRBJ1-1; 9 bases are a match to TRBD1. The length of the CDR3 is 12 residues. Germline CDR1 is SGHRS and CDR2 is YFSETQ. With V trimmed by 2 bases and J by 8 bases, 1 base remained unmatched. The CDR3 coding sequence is TGCGCCAGCAGCTTCGGACAGGGGGAAGCTTTCTTT. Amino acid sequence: CASSFGQGEAFF. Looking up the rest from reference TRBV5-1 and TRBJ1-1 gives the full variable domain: KAGVTQTPRYLIKTRGQQVTLSCSPISGHRSVSWYQQTPGQGLQFLFEYFSETQRNKGNFPGRFSGRQFSNSRSEMNVSTLELGDSALYLCASSFGQGEAFFGQGTRLTVV.

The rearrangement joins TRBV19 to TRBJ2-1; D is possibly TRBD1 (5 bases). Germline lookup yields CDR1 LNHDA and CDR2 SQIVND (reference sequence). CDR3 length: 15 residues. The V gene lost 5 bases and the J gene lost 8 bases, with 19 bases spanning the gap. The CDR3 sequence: CASSVQVLSVHEQFF. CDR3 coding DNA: TGTGCCAGTAGTGTACAGGTATTATCGGTACATGAGCAGTTCTTC.

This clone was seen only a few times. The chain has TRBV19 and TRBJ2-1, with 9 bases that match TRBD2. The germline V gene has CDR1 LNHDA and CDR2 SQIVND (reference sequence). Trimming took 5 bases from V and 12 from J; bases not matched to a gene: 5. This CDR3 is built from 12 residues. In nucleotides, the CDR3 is TGTGCCAGTAGTCCTTTAGCGGGAGCGCAGTTCTTC. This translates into CASSPLAGAQFF. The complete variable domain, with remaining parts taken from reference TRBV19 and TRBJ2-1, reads DGGITQSPKYLFRKEGQNVTLSCEQNLNHDAMYWYRQDPGQGLRLIYYSQIVNDFQKGDIAEGYSVSREKKESFPLTVTSAQKNPTAFYLCASSPLAGAQFFGPGTRLTVL.

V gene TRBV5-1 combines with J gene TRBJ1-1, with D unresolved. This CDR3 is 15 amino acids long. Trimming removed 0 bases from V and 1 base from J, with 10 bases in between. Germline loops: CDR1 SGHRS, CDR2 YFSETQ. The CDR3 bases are TGCGCCAGCAGCTTGGTGGTGGGGAGGAACACTGAAGCTTTCTTT. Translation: CASSLVVGRNTEAFF.

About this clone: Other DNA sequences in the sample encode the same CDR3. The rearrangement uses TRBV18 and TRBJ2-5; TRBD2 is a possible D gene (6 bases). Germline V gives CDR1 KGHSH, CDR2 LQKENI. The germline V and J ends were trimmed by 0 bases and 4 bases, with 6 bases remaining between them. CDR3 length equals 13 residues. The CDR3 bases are TGTGCCAGCTCACCACCGGGGGGAGAGACCCAGTACTTC. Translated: CASSPPGGETQYF.

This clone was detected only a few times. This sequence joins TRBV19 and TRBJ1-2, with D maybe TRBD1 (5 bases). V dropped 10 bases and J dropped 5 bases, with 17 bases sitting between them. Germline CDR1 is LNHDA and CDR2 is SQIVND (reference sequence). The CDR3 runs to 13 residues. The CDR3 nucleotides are TGTGCCACTCAGAGAGCGGGGCCTTATGGCTACACCTTC. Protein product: CATQRAGPYGYTF.

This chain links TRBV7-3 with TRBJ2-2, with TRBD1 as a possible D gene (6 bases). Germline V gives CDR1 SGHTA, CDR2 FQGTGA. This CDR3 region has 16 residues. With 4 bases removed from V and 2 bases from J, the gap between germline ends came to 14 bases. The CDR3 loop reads CASSWGEGGNTGELFF. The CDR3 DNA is TGTGCCAGCAGCTGGGGCGAAGGGGGTAACACCGGGGAGCTGTTTTTT.

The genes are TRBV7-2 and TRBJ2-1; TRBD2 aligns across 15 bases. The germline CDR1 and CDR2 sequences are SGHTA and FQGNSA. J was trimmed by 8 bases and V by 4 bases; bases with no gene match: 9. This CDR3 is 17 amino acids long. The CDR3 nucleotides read TGTGCCAGCAGCTCCCCGGGACTAGCGGGGGGCAGGGATGAGCAGTTCTTC. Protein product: CASSSPGLAGGRDEQFF.

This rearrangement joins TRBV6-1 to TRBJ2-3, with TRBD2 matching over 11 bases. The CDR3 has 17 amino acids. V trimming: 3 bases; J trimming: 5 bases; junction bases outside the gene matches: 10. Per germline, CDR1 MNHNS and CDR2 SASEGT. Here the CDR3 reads CASSDPSASGGKDTQYF. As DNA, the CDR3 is TGTGCCAGCAGTGACCCTAGCGCTAGCGGGGGGAAAGATACGCAGTATTTT.

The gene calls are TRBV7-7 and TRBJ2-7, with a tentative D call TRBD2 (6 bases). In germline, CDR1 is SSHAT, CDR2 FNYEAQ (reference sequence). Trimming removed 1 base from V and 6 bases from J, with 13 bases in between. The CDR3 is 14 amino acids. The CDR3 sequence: CASSLEAGSSEQYF. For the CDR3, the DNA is TGTGCCAGCAGCTTAGAAGCGGGTTCTAGCGAGCAGTACTTC.

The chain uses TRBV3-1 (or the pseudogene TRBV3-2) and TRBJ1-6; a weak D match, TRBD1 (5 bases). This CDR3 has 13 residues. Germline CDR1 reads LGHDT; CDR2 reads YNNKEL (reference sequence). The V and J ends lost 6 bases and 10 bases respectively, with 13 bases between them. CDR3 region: CASSGAGRSPLHF. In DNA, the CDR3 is TGTGCCAGCAGTGGGGCAGGCAGGTCACCCCTCCACTTT.

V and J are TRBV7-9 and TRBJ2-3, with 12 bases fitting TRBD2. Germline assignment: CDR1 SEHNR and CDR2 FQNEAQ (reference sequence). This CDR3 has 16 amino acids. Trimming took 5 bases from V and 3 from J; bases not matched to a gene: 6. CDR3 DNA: TGTGCCAGCAGCCGCCGACTAGCGGGAGAAACAGATACGCAGTATTTT. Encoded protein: CASSRRLAGETDTQYF.

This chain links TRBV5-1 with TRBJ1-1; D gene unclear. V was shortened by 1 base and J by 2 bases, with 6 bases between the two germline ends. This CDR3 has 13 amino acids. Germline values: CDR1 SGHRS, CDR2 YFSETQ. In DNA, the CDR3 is TGCGCCAGCAGCTTGAATCCTAACACTGAAGCTTTCTTT. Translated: CASSLNPNTEAFF.

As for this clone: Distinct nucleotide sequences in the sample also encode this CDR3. The CDR3 nucleotides read TGCGCCAGCAGCCTAGGACAGGGGGACCAGCCCCAGCATTTT. Protein sequence: CASSLGQGDQPQHF. The chain combines TRBV5-1 with TRBJ1-5; 10 bases align to TRBD1. Germline trimming cut 4 bases from V and 7 bases from J; bases unmatched to any gene: 5. In germline, CDR1 is SGHRS, CDR2 YFSETQ. This CDR3 is built from 14 residues.

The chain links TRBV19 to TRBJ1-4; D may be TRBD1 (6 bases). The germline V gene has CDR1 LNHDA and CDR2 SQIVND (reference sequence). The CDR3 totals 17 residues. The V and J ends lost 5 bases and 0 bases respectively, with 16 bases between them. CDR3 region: CASSPPGHRSTNEKLFF. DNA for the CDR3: TGTGCCAGTAGTCCTCCGGGACACCGATCAACTAATGAAAAACTGTTTTTT.

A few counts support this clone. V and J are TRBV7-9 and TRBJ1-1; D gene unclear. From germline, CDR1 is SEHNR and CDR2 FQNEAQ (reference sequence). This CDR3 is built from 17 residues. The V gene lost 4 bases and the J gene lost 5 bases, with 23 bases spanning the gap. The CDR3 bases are TGTGCCAGCAGCTCTCCTGAATTGCGGGATTTCGGTACTGAAGCTTTCTTT. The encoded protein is CASSSPELRDFGTEAFF.

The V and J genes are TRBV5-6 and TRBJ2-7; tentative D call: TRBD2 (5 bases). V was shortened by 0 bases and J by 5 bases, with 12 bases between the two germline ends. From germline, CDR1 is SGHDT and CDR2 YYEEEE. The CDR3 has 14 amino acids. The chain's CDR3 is CASSLGRIRNEQYF. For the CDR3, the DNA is TGTGCCAGCAGCTTGGGGAGGATTCGGAACGAGCAGTACTTC.